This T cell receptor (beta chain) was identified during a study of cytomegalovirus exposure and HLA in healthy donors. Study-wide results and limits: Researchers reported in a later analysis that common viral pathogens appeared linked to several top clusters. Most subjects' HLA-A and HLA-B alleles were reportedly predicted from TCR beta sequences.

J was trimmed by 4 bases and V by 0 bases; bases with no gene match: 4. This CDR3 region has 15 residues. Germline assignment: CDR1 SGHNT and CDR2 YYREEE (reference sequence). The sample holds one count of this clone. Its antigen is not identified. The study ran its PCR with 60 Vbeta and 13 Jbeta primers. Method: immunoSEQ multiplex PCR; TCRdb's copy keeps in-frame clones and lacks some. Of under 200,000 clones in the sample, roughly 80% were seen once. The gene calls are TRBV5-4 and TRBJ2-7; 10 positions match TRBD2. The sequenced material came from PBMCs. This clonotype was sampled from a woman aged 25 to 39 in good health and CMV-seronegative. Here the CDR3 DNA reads TGTGCCAGCAGCTTGGGCCTAGCGGGGGAATACGAGCAGTACTTC. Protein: CASSLGLAGEYEQYF. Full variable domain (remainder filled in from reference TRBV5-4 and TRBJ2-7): ETGVTQSPTHLIKTRGQQVTLRCSSQSGHNTVSWYQQALGQGPQFIFQYYREEENGRGNFPPRFSGLQFPNYSSELNVNALELDDSALYLCASSLGLAGEYEQYFGPGTRLTVT.